This T cell receptor beta chain was observed in a study of T cells in localized non-small cell lung cancer (dated by TCRdb to 2020 to 2022). Regarding the complete study: The study analyzed T cell repertoires of 236 early-stage NSCLC patients, comparing tumors and uninvolved tumor-adjacent lungs. All 250 or so NSCLC patients in the cohort were treatment-naive and had localized lung tumors that were resected. NSCLC patients had a mean age of roughly 66 years, and around 140 were male and 107 female.

On the study overall, not on this receptor specifically: Because multi-region tumor sequencing was not performed, intratumor heterogeneity could not be ruled out. A median of roughly 60 of the top 100 tumor clones were detected in paired uninvolved adjacent lung, and 25 to 35 of these tumor clones were also found among the top 100 clones of the paired uninvolved adjacent lung. Higher blood T cell density associated with longer overall survival, while higher adjacent-lung clonality associated with shorter survival. Since the design was exploratory, TCR variables were selected using unadjusted p-values with no false-discovery rate correction. Uninvolved tumor-adjacent lung showed the highest T cell clonality, higher than tumor, which suggests more focused antigenic responses in the uninvolved tumor-adjacent lung.

At diagnosis, tumor, uninvolved tumor-adjacent lung and peripheral blood were collected and then preserved as a mix of FFPE and fresh-frozen material. For TCR repertoire profiling, the blood samples were analyzed as peripheral blood mononuclear cells. The immunoSEQ Assay was used to sequence TCR beta CDR3 regions from DNA. In the source study's methods: To compute T cell density, TCR beta template counts were normalized to usable DNA, which was estimated by amplifying housekeeping genes. Using the preseqR package, richness was estimated by extrapolating to 120,000 templates for tissue samples and 400,000 templates for PBMC samples. Clonality was defined by subtracting Pielou's evenness from one. Tissue-enriched TCRs were identified by differential abundance testing using productive amino-acid clonotypes, minimum total count 5 and alpha 0.1. The Jaccard Index and the Morisita Overlap Index were used to measure how much the repertoires overlapped between compartments. TCR beta CDR3s were clustered by GLIPH together with public tetramer-defined viral CDR3s, and at least three viral sequences plus V-gene enrichment were required for viral motifs. The immuneACCESS repertoire file appears here via TCRdb, limited to in-frame rearrangements. These files lack a portion of the clones; in checked studies, under half of the deficit traces to unresolved V genes, and the cause of the others is not known. V, J and clone size are taken as reported in that table, and D and trimming were inferred from the DNA itself. The sample records approximately 52,000 clones, 77% of which are singletons. The ten largest clones take up 17% of the sample.

CDR1 and CDR2, looked up from the germline V gene, are ENHRY and SYGVKD. From cysteine to phenylalanine, the CDR3 is 16 amino acids long. Of all the DNA, just the CDR3 is kept, 48 bases in frame from base 1. V is trimmed back by 1 base and J by 2 bases, and the junction contains 4 bases that no gene match accounts for. To note about this clone: The specificity of this receptor is unknown. Base qualities are not at hand, and no much larger clone is one base apart.

The receptor's source is a man aged 35 to 70 with stage I squamous cell lung carcinoma. The sample consisted of peripheral blood, taken before any cancer treatment. The chain is encoded by TRBV10-3 joined to TRBJ1-3, and 8 bases in between align with TRBD1. The CDR3 protein sequence reads: CAISEFQGAAGNTIYF. The sequenced DNA is TGTGCCATCAGTGAGTTTCAGGGGGCCGCTGGAAACACCATATATTTT.